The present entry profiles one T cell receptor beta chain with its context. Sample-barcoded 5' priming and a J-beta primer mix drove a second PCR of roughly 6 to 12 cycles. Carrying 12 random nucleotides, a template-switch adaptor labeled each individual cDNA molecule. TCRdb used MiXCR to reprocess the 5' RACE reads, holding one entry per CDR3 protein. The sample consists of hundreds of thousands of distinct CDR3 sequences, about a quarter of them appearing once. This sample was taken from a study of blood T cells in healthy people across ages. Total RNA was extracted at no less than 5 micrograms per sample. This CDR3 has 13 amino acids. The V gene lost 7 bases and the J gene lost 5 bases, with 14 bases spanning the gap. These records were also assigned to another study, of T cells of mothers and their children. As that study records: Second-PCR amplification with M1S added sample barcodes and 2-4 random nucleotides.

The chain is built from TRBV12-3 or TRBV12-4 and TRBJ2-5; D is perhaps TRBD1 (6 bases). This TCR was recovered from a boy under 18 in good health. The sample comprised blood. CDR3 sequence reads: CASTPQGWETQYF. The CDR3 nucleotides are TGTGCCAGCACCCCACAGGGTTGGGAGACCCAGTACTTC.